This record covers a single TCR beta chain. The antigen this receptor binds is unknown. Base qualities are missing; no much larger clone stands one base away. TCRbeta CDR3 regions were amplified from genomic DNA using the immunoSEQ Assay, a bias-controlled multiplex PCR. The authors' analysis ran thus. The number of nucleated cells in each sample was estimated by amplification of reference gene primers within the assay. Sequence reads were collapsed and filtered to measure the absolute abundance of every unique TCRbeta CDR3 rearrangement. For each sample, productive Simpson clonality was calculated as the square root of Simpson's diversity index across productive rearrangements. TCRdb provides this immuneACCESS table in a form limited to in-frame rearrangements. Some clones are lacking; in checked studies, under half of them reflect an unresolved V gene, and why the rest are absent is not known. V and J calls and clone size are as listed in that table; D and trimming were resolved from the DNA. The sample yields 100,000 to 150,000 clones; 70% to 90% were counted once. The ten largest clones add up to about 2.5% of the sample.

Participants in the prospective study were aged about 18 to 95 years, lived in about two dozen United States geographic areas, and enrolled through a virtual design. In the prospective study, cohorts were assigned on the basis of participant-reported clinical history obtained from a screening survey and a study questionnaire. ImmuneRACE Cohort 3 recovered participants were defined by two consecutive negative NP/OP PCR tests, healthcare professional clearance, or symptom resolution. Mobile phlebotomists in the prospective study collected whole blood, serum and a nasopharyngeal or oropharyngeal swab from every participant. Over a roughly 2-month period, participants in the prospective study had the option of providing additional blood draws and questionnaires. Before DNA extraction, blood samples from the prospective study were shipped at room temperature or frozen. This sample is drawn from a study of blood T cell repertoires in COVID-19 (dated by TCRdb to about 2020). For the wider study: Samples covering the acute and convalescent phases of COVID-19 were provided by collaborators in the United States, Italy and Spain. The prospective study material was composed of cDNA or gDNA derived from T cells, B-cell-depleted T cells, or PBMCs. HLA class I and class II types, where available, came from metadata supplied by the sample provider rather than from assay-based typing. The repertoires were released in a freely available public database meant as a resource for research on the immune response to SARS-CoV-2. A de-identified subject ID, COVID-19 status, age in years and sex were almost always included in the sample metadata. Samples were obtained from the ongoing ImmuneRACE study (first 160 participants) and from roughly 1,300 subjects provided by 6 global collaborators. The dataset comprised deeply sampled blood TCRbeta repertoires from subjects exposed to, actively infected with, or recovered from COVID-19. What the authors observed across the whole study: Clinical and demographic metadata were provided uncurated, with the amount varying by source and participant.

The origin of this receptor is a woman between 45 and 65 years old who had recovered from COVID-19. Sequencing used PBMCs or T cells enriched from blood (not recorded which).

The encoded CDR3 is CASSQGTGGDTQYF. The DNA reads TGTGCCAGCAGCCAAGGGACAGGGGGAGATACGCAGTATTTT. The chain is assembled from TRBV3-1 (or the pseudogene TRBV3-2) and TRBJ2-3; the junction holds 10 bases that match TRBD1. V ends up 1 base short and J 5 bases short, with an unmatched junction base count of 0. Including the terminal cysteine and phenylalanine, the CDR3 comprises 14 residues. The retained sequence is limited to the CDR3, 42 bases, with the frame set at the first base. From the germline V gene (reference sequence), CDR1 is LGHDT and CDR2 is YNNKEL.